This paragraph covers one TCR beta chain sequence. This clone was seen a handful of times. Its specific antigen is unknown. No much larger clonotype is one base removed from it; base qualities were not supplied. These data come from a study of CD8+ T cells in alopecia areata (dated 2018 in TCRdb). About the investigation overall: The treated patients took part in an open-label pilot trial in which moderate-to-severe alopecia areata was treated with oral tofacitinib at 5 to 10 mg twice daily. Tofacitinib-treated patients had biopsies at baseline and at 4 and 24 weeks of treatment, with a later scalp biopsy in several patients. In treated patients, disease severity was measured using the SALT score, which gives the percentage of scalp surface area affected. Tofacitinib was administered for 6 to 18 months, and 6 months of follow-up off drug were then conducted to assess delayed response and recurrence. immunoSEQ multiplex PCR using 35 Vbeta forward primers and 13 Jbeta reverse primers was used to amplify TCRbeta CDR3 regions. Human TCRbeta sequencing covered scalp tissue and sorted CD4+ and CD8+ peripheral blood T cells from patchy and totalis/universalis alopecia areata patients and healthy controls. RNA was extracted with the PAXgene miRNA kit for fixed scalp, the miRNeasy kit for PBMCs, and the RNeasy kit for mouse skin. In both human patients and the C3H/HeJ mouse model, the study applied high-throughput TCRbeta sequencing to look at T cell clonal expansion in alopecia areata. Scalp clonality was compared across normal scalp (n=4), patchy alopecia areata scalp (n=8), and alopecia totalis/universalis scalp (n=8). What the research found in general, with its limitations: Shared TCR sequences between patients were less evident than in mice, which may be partly attributable to HLA diversity in the patient population. Compared with normal scalp, lesional scalp, particularly in alopecia totalis/universalis, had higher clonality and more expanded CD8+ clones, which suggests antigenic drive. During tofacitinib treatment, many expanded lesional clones stuck around in both scalp and blood, and this persistence may partly explain why relapse happens after treatment is stopped. Unlike mouse skin, where gammadelta T cells dominate, normal human skin contains resident alphabeta T cells that get sequenced too, which complicates analysis of the scalp TCR repertoire. Tofacitinib significantly decreased scalp clonality and the number of expanded CD8+ clones among the top 100 scalp clones. Because the treated cohort was small and had only one nonresponder, larger studies are needed to examine links between baseline CD8+ expansion and response.

Receptor libraries were prepared by the immunoSEQ multiplex PCR assay. RNA was extracted from all samples and reverse transcribed into cDNA as template for TCR sequencing. SuperScript III was used for first-strand cDNA synthesis, primed with a 2:1 mix of oligo-dT and random hexamers. A synthetic immune receptor repertoire was used to assess amplification bias, and residual bias was removed computationally. As for how the authors treated the data: After raw reads were preprocessed to remove errors, the CDR3 was defined following IMGT conventions as running from the conserved cysteine to phenylalanine. Clonality was computed as 1 minus the Shannon entropy, with the entropy normalized by log2 of the number of productive unique TCRs. CD4 or CD8 identity of scalp clones was inferred by cross-referencing scalp TCRbeta sequences with sorted blood CD4 and CD8 repertoires. TCRdb obtained this table from immuneACCESS and retained in-frame rearrangements with V and J assigned. These tables miss some clones; where compared with another copy, unresolved V genes account for less than half of the shortfall, and the remainder is unexplained. The DNA was the basis for D and trimming; V, J and clone size are from that table. Counted in this sample were 100,000 or so clones; 60% of them appeared once. The ten largest clones capture 16% of the sample.

The CDR3 spans 17 residues, from the cysteine through the phenylalanine. Just CDR3 DNA is preserved here, 51 bases in frame from base 1. V loses 0 bases at its end and J loses 2 bases; junction bases beyond the gene matches: 6. CDR1 PRHDT and CDR2 FYEKMQ are derived from the germline V gene (reference sequence). The sample's treatment or condition label, in plain terms: oral pan-JAK inhibitor, 5-10 mg twice daily. Lesional scalp punch biopsies and peripheral blood were collected from alopecia areata patients. PBMCs were isolated by density centrifugation and stained for CD3, CD4 and CD8, and CD4+ and CD8+ T cells were sorted on a FACSAria.

Material: CD8+ T cells sorted from blood, obtained at approximately week 55, from a patient treated with tofacitinib. The sequence was obtained from a human donor with alopecia areata. The V and J segments used are TRBV13 and TRBJ2-5; 10 central bases correspond to TRBD2. CDR3 reads: CASSLGASGRAQETQYF. The DNA sequence reads TGTGCCAGCAGCTTAGGAGCTAGCGGGAGAGCTCAAGAGACCCAGTACTTC. When the CDR3 is completed using the reference TRBV13 and TRBJ2-5 genes on either side, the full variable domain is AAGVIQSPRHLIKEKRETATLKCYPIPRHDTVYWYQQGPGQDPQFLISFYEKMQSDKGSIPDRFSAQQFSDYHSELNMSSLELGDSALYFCASSLGASGRAQETQYFGPGTRLLVL.